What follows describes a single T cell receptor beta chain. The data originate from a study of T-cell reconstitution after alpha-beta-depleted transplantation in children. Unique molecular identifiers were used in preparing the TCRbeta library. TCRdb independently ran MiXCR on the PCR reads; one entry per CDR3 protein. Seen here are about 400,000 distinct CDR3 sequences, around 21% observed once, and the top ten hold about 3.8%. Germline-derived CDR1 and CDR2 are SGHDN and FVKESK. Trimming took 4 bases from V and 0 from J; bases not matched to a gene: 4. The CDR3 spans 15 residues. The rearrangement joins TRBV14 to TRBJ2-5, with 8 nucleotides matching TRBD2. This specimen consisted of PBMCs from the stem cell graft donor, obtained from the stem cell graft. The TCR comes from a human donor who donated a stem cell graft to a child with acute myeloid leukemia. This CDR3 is CASSRLARYQETQYF. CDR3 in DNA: TGTGCCAGCAGCCGACTAGCGCGATACCAAGAGACCCAGTACTTC.